Following are 17 T cell receptor beta chains from one sample sequenced in a study of molecular identifiers for immune sequencing clone quantification (dated by TCRdb to about 2018). The library was obtained by PCR. TCRdb names NextSeq 500 as the instrument used. TCRdb ran its own pipeline on the public reads, namely fastp trimming at Q25 and MiXCR clone calling, and kept in-frame beta chains. Each CDR3 protein gets just one entry, which takes the most common genes and DNA from the rows behind it. Recorded for this sample are around 460,000 distinct CDR3 sequences; about 26% of them occurred a single time. The leading ten clones occupy under 0.85% of the sample. The sequenced sample consisted of naive CD8+ T cells from blood, with Jurkat cell RNA spiked in. The intended sense of this specimen's cell subset or site label: FACS-sorted CD8+CD4-CCR7+CD45RA+ naive T cells. These TCRs come from a human donor in good health. Some libraries in this study had Jurkat cell RNA spiked in.

The DNA for the CDR3 is TGCGCCAGCAGCGCACAGACAGGCAACACTGAAGCTTTCTTT. Residues: CASSAQTGNTEAFF. The chain joins TRBV4-1 to TRBJ1-1; D is perhaps TRBD1 (6 bases). Per germline, CDR1 MGHRA and CDR2 YSYEKL. V was trimmed by 5 bases and J by 2 bases, leaving 12 bases between them. This CDR3 is 14 amino acids long.

The J gene is TRBJ2-3, the V gene TRBV5-3, with 15 bases aligning to TRBD2. TRBV5-3 is treated as an ORF (open reading frame) with a function not yet certain. The CDR3 spans 17 residues. After removal of 8 bases from V and 6 bases from J, the junction contained 13 bases not matched to a gene. The CDR3 reads CASSPRTSGGASDTQYF. The CDR3 coding sequence is TGTGCCAGCAGCCCGCGGACTAGCGGGGGGGCCTCGGATACGCAGTATTTT.

This clonotype was found a few times. The genes are TRBV7-9 and TRBJ1-1; no reliable D call. Germline V gives CDR1 SEHNR, CDR2 FQNEAQ (reference sequence). This CDR3 has 11 residues. The V and J ends lost 7 bases and 7 bases respectively, with 10 bases between them. CDR3 protein: CASKRTGEAFF. The CDR3 DNA reads as TGTGCCAGCAAGAGGACGGGTGAAGCTTTCTTT.

The chain carries TRBV7-3 and TRBJ2-1; D might be TRBD1 (6 bases). CDR1 SGHTA and CDR2 FQGTGA come from the germline V gene. This CDR3 contains 13 residues. Trimming left V 5 bases short and J 8 bases short, with 13 bases between. CDR3 DNA: TGTGCCAGCAGCAAACAGGGCACCGATGAGCAGTTCTTC. Translating it yields CASSKQGTDEQFF.

This clonotype occurred once. A much bigger clone sits one base away, suggesting this may be a read error. The rearrangement links TRBV23-1 to TRBJ1-5; tentative D call: TRBD1 (5 bases). TRBV23-1 is given ORF status, its function remaining uncertain. V dropped 3 bases and J dropped 9 bases, with 21 bases sitting between them. The CDR3 has 16 residues. CDR3 bases: TGCGCCAGCAGTCATCCCCCCGCAGGGTCGGATCGGCCCCAGCATTTT. It translates to CASSHPPAGSDRPQHF.

In regard to this clonotype: Possible read error: a much larger clone is one base away. The chain recombines TRBV6-1 with TRBJ2-5; D might be TRBD1 (5 bases). The germline gives CDR1 MNHNS, CDR2 SASEGT. This CDR3 contains 14 residues. Trimming left V 11 bases short and J 7 bases short, with 23 bases between. The CDR3 loop is CARTPDSSAGTQYF. The DNA of the CDR3 is TGTGCCCGCACCCCCGACAGTTCAGCAGGGACCCAGTACTTC.

This clonotype was recorded many times. The chain carries TRBV29-1 and TRBJ2-7, with 7 bases fitting TRBD2. Looked up from germline, CDR1 is SQVTM and CDR2 is ANQGSEA. The CDR3 spans 15 residues. V was pared by 4 bases and J by 2 bases, with 11 bases of the junction left unmatched. CDR3 sequence: CSVVGLGEGPYEQYF. The CDR3, as DNA: TGCAGCGTTGTGGGGCTCGGGGAGGGCCCCTACGAGCAGTACTTC.

On this clonotype: This may come from a read error, since a much larger clone is one base off. This chain connects TRBV28 to TRBJ2-1; no firm D call. Germline V gene lookup returns CDR1 MDHEN and CDR2 SYDVKM. V lost 11 bases to trimming and J lost 8 bases, with 19 bases between them. The CDR3 runs 13 residues. CDR3 nucleotides: TGTGCCGGCACGTCGAATAGTTGGGATGAGCAGTTCTTC. This encodes CAGTSNSWDEQFF. The variable domain in full, completed from reference TRBV28 and TRBJ2-1, reads DVKVTQSSRYLVKRTGEKVFLECVQDMDHENMFWYRQDPGLGLRLIYFSYDVKMKEKGDIPEGYSVSREKKERFSLILESASTNQTSMYLCAGTSNSWDEQFFGPGTRLTVL.

This sequence joins TRBV9 and TRBJ2-3, with D possibly TRBD2 on 6 matching bases. Trimming took off 7 bases at V and 0 bases at J, with 21 bases between the two ends. The CDR3 loop spans 17 amino acids. Germline CDR1 reads SGDLS; CDR2 reads YYNGEE. CDR3 protein: CASGDGTLFASTDTQYF. CDR3 nucleotides: TGTGCCAGCGGGGATGGGACTTTGTTCGCTAGCACAGATACGCAGTATTTT.

This clonotype was recorded a few times. This sequence joins TRBV5-3 and TRBJ2-3; 11 bases are shared with TRBD2. TRBV5-3 is filed as an ORF, its function uncertain. The V and J ends lost 8 bases and 2 bases, in that order; junction bases with no gene match: 10. This CDR3 spans 16 amino acids. The CDR3 DNA follows: TGTGCCAGCACCGAGACTAGCGGGAAATACACAGATACGCAGTATTTT. This sequence encodes CASTETSGKYTDTQYF.

This clonotype occurred once. One base away lies a much larger clone, so this may be a sequencing read error. The rearrangement uses TRBV19 and TRBJ2-1; D is undetermined. The length of the CDR3 is 12 residues. Germline CDR1 reads LNHDA; CDR2 reads SQIVND (reference sequence). V lost 11 bases and J 8 bases, leaving 16 bases between the germline ends. CDR3 residues: CAPDTGPDEQFF. CDR3 sequence (DNA): TGTGCCCCCGATACTGGACCCGATGAGCAGTTCTTC.

This clonotype was seen once. The chain couples TRBV6-2 or TRBV6-3 to TRBJ2-7; a possible D gene is TRBD1 (8 bases). V was shortened by 11 bases and J by 7 bases, with 24 bases between the two germline ends. Germline CDR1 reads MNHEY; CDR2 reads SVGEGT. The CDR3 totals 14 residues. The CDR3 protein is CAAGGQGAPREQYF. Here the CDR3 DNA reads TGTGCCGCCGGGGGGCAGGGGGCGCCCAGGGAGCAGTACTTC.

The J gene is TRBJ2-7, the V gene TRBV4-1; 9 positions agree with TRBD1. Germline V lookup: CDR1 MGHRA, CDR2 YSYEKL. The CDR3 has 22 residues. V lost 0 bases to trimming and J lost 2 bases; unmatched junction nucleotides: 23. CDR3 DNA sequence: TGCGCCAGCAGCCAAGATACCCCCAGTGGAAGTCCGGGACAGGGCTTCACCTACGAGCAGTACTTC. Translated, it gives CASSQDTPSGSPGQGFTYEQYF.

This clonotype was seen more than once but under ten times. The V and J genes are TRBV20-1 and TRBJ2-5, with 7 nucleotides matching TRBD2. There are 15 residues in the CDR3. Germline lookup yields CDR1 DFQATT and CDR2 SNEGSKA (reference sequence). The trim removed 2 bases at V and 1 base at J, leaving 7 bases unmatched. Here the CDR3 reads CSARHPGRAQETQYF. As DNA, the CDR3 is TGCAGTGCTAGACACCCGGGGAGGGCCCAAGAGACCCAGTACTTC.

This clonotype has a single count. Lacking the conserved final phenylalanine or tryptophan, this CDR3 likely reflects a read error. No DNA is shown, since the ends of the CDR3 on it are uncertain; the CDR3 is the one TCRdb lists. This chain connects TRBV29-1 to TRBJ2-2; TRBD1, the table's D call, was not compared with the DNA. Germline CDR1 is SQVTM and CDR2 is ANQGSEA. From its first to its last residue, the CDR3 has 16 amino acids. CDR3 protein: CSVEERTSGQGEELLV.

The J gene is TRBJ2-1, the V gene TRBV20-1; 12 nucleotides agree with TRBD1. Germline V gene data show CDR1 as DFQATT and CDR2 as SNEGSKA (reference sequence). The CDR3 covers 15 residues. The ends lost 4 bases at V and 4 bases at J; junction bases unmatched: 5. The CDR3 DNA reads as TGCAGTGCTACGGGACAGGGGGCTATTTACAATGAGCAGTTCTTC. Its translation: CSATGQGAIYNEQFF.

This clonotype was counted only a few times. This rearrangement joins TRBV19 to TRBJ2-7; possibly TRBD1 for D (6 bases). Trimming stripped 1 base from V and 0 bases from J, with 10 bases between. The CDR3 is made up of 15 amino acids. CDR1 and CDR2 (germline): LNHDA, SQIVND (reference sequence). The CDR3 DNA reads TGTGCCAGTAGTATAGCCCAGGGGAGCTCCTACGAGCAGTACTTC. Translating gives CASSIAQGSSYEQYF.